A selection of T cell receptor beta chains follows, all from one sample in a study of blood T cells in healthy people across ages. TCRdb ran MiXCR on the 5' RACE reads and lists one entry per CDR3 protein. Among 750,000 to 950,000 distinct CDR3 sequences listed, 20% to 30% were seen once. These data also formed part of another study, on T cells of mothers and their children.

Sequenced: blood. The source is a boy younger than 18 in good health. The CDR3 runs from the conserved cysteine through the conserved F or W. Fields, in order: V gene, D gene, J gene, clone size, CDR3 protein, CDR3 DNA. D genes are given only for firm matches. Not every row has a clone size; where given, it reads once, few, many or a size class.

V gene: TRBV9; D gene: TRBD2; J gene: TRBJ2-5; clone size: few; CDR3 protein: CASSALGLAGGGETQYF; CDR3 DNA: TGTGCCAGCAGCGCGCTGGGACTAGCGGGGGGCGGCGAGACCCAGTACTTC
V gene: TRBV12-3/TRBV12-4; D gene: .; J gene: TRBJ2-4; clone size: .; CDR3 protein: CASSFSYGKNIQYF; CDR3 DNA: TGTGCCAGCAGTTTCAGTTATGGCAAAAACATTCAGTACTTC
V gene: TRBV6-5; D gene: TRBD1; J gene: TRBJ1-4; clone size: .; CDR3 protein: CASSYNRGRNEKLFF; CDR3 DNA: TGTGCCAGCAGTTACAACAGGGGGCGGAATGAAAAACTGTTTTTT
V gene: TRBV4-1; D gene: .; J gene: TRBJ2-1; clone size: few; CDR3 protein: CASSHGPNEQFF; CDR3 DNA: TGCGCCAGCAGCCACGGGCCCAATGAGCAGTTCTTC
V gene: TRBV5-1; D gene: .; J gene: TRBJ1-5; clone size: few; CDR3 protein: CASSSGGGAGQPQHF; CDR3 DNA: TGCGCCAGCAGTAGCGGGGGGGGCGCCGGACAGCCCCAGCATTTT
V gene: TRBV5-1; D gene: .; J gene: TRBJ1-4; clone size: .; CDR3 protein: CASSLREMSEKLFF; CDR3 DNA: TGCGCCAGCAGCTTGCGGGAGATGTCTGAAAAACTGTTTTTT
V gene: TRBV19; D gene: .; J gene: TRBJ1-1; clone size: few; CDR3 protein: CASRDPRGTEAFF; CDR3 DNA: TGTGCCAGTAGAGACCCCCGGGGAACTGAAGCTTTCTTT
V gene: TRBV6-5; D gene: TRBD1; J gene: TRBJ2-1; clone size: few; CDR3 protein: CASSYDRDNEQFF; CDR3 DNA: TGTGCCAGCAGTTACGACAGGGACAATGAGCAGTTCTTC
V gene: TRBV4-2; D gene: .; J gene: TRBJ2-7; clone size: .; CDR3 protein: CVSSQETSTEQYF; CDR3 DNA: TGTGTCAGCAGCCAGGAAACATCGACCGAGCAGTACTTC
V gene: TRBV3-1; D gene: .; J gene: TRBJ2-5; clone size: .; CDR3 protein: CASSQVNLGLETQYF; CDR3 DNA: TGTGCCAGCAGCCAAGTCAATTTGGGCTTAGAGACCCAGTACTTC
V gene: TRBV28; D gene: .; J gene: TRBJ2-5; clone size: many; CDR3 protein: CASSGGHETQYF; CDR3 DNA: TGTGCCAGCTCCGGGGGGCACGAGACCCAGTACTTC
V gene: TRBV29-1; D gene: .; J gene: TRBJ2-3; clone size: .; CDR3 protein: CSVTRGTDTQYF; CDR3 DNA: TGCAGCGTTACCAGGGGCACAGATACGCAGTATTTT
V gene: TRBV30; D gene: .; J gene: TRBJ1-2; clone size: .; CDR3 protein: CAWSILQGYGYTF; CDR3 DNA: TGTGCCTGGAGTATCCTACAGGGCTATGGCTACACCTTC
V gene: TRBV11-2; D gene: .; J gene: TRBJ2-2; clone size: .; CDR3 protein: CASSRALRGITGELFF; CDR3 DNA: TGTGCCAGCAGCCGGGCCCTAAGGGGAATCACCGGGGAGCTGTTTTTT
V gene: TRBV7-9; D gene: .; J gene: TRBJ2-7; clone size: few; CDR3 protein: CASSSGPSIRPYEQYF; CDR3 DNA: TGTGCCAGCAGCTCCGGGCCCTCGATTCGGCCCTACGAGCAGTACTTC
V gene: TRBV9; D gene: TRBD2; J gene: TRBJ2-5; clone size: .; CDR3 protein: CASSVWGGDRETQYF; CDR3 DNA: TGTGCCAGCAGCGTGTGGGGAGGGGATCGGGAGACCCAGTACTTC
V gene: TRBV10-3; D gene: .; J gene: TRBJ1-5; clone size: .; CDR3 protein: CATSSAGEPQHF; CDR3 DNA: TGTGCCACCTCTTCGGCAGGCGAGCCCCAGCATTTT
V gene: TRBV2; D gene: .; J gene: TRBJ2-5; clone size: .; CDR3 protein: CASSEGIEETQYF; CDR3 DNA: TGTGCCAGCAGCGAGGGGATTGAAGAGACCCAGTACTTC